What follows describes a single TCR beta chain. V was clipped by 5 bases and J by 8 bases; unmatched bases: 8. This CDR3 spans 14 amino acids. Looked up from germline, CDR1 is SEHNR and CDR2 is FQNEAQ (reference sequence). Study processing details: Estimation of nucleated cell counts was performed using reference gene primer amplification. This table comes from immunoSEQ multiplex PCR, and its TCRdb copy is limited to in-frame clones, with some not included. V, J and clone size derive from that table, while D and trimming were established from the DNA sequence. Among about 270,000 clones listed, about nine tenths were seen once. Cohorts were determined from participant-reported clinical history. This specimen comes from a study of blood T cell repertoires in COVID-19. Background on the study: Nucleic acid was either cDNA or gDNA, and it came from T cells, B-cell-depleted T cells, or PBMCs.

The sequenced sample consisted of PBMCs or T cells enriched from blood (not recorded which). The genes are TRBV7-9 and TRBJ1-2; 10 bases map to TRBD1. The TCR sequence derives from a woman between 25 and 40 years old with acute COVID-19. For the CDR3, the DNA is TGTGCCAGCAGCCTCGGGGGACAGGGGAGAGGCTACACCTTC. This codes for CASSLGGQGRGYTF. The complete variable domain, with remaining parts taken from reference TRBV7-9 and TRBJ1-2, reads DTGVSQNPRHKITKRGQNVTFRCDPISEHNRLYWYRQTLGQGPEFLTYFQNEAQLEKSRLLSDRFSAERPKGSFSTLEIQRTEQGDSAMYLCASSLGGQGRGYTFGSGTRLTVV.